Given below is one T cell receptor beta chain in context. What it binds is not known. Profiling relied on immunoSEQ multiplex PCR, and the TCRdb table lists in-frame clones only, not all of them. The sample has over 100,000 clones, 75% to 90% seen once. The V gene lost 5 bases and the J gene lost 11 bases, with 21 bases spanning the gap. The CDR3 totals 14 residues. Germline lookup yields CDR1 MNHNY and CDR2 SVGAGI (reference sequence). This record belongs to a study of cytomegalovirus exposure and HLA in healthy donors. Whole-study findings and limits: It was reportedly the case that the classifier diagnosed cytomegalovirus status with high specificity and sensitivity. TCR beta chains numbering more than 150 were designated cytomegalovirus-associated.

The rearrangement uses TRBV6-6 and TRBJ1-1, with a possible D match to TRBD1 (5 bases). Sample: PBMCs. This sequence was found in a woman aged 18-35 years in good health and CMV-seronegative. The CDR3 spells CASSQTGRVLLAFF. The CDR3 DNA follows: TGTGCCAGCAGTCAAACGGGCAGGGTTCTGTTGGCTTTCTTT.